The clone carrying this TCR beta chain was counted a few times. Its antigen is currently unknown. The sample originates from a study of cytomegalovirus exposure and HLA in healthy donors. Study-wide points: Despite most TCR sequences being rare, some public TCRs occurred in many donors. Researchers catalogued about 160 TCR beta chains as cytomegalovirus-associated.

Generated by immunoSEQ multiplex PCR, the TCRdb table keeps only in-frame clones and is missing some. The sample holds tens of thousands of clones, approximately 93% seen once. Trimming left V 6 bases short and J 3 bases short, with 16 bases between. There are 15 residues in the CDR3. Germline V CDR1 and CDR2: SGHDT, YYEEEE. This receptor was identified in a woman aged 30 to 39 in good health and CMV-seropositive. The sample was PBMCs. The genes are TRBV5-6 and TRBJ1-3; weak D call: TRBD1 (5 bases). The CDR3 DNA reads TGTGCCAGCACCATTGACGGGGGATATGGAAACACCATATATTTT. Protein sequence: CASTIDGGYGNTIYF.